This T cell receptor (beta chain) was observed in a study of shared clonotypes between healthy human individuals. Sorted subsets were amplified in replicate PCRs using 200 ng DNA, approximately 30,000 T cell genomes. Per the study methods: Junction-only immunoSEQ data arrived without quality scores, meaning filtering differed. TCRdb keeps only in-frame clones here, not all; method: immunoSEQ multiplex PCR. That table is the source of V, J and clone size, and D and trimming were worked out from the DNA. The repertoire holds a few million clones, with around 93% as singletons. CDR1 is SGDLS and CDR2 is YYNGEE in the germline V gene. Trimming pared 4 bases from V and 0 bases from J, leaving 14 bases between. This CDR3 comprises 16 residues. The naive CD8 fraction comprised CD45RO-negative cells positively selected for CCR7 and excluded terminally differentiated effector memory CD45RA+ cells.

Sequences were obtained from naive CD8+ T cells from PBMCs. The TCR comes from a man younger than 30 in good health. Some clones in this sample may be carry-over from other donors' samples. The chain uses TRBV9 and TRBJ2-1; tentative D call: TRBD1 (6 bases). The CDR3 DNA follows: TGTGCCAGCAGCCCCCAGGGGCTAAGCTCCTACAATGAGCAGTTCTTC. This codes for CASSPQGLSSYNEQFF.